This TCR beta chain was recorded in a study of STAT5B mutations in CD4+ large granular lymphocyte leukemia (dated by TCRdb to between 2021 and 2024). As for the study more broadly: Among the healthy controls, the CDR3 'QG' motif was associated with a particular HLA allele. The study compared the TCRbeta repertoires of patients with CD4+ T-cell large granular lymphocyte leukemia against those of healthy blood donors. Flow cytometry on FACSCanto II or FACSVerse showed that the purified fractions were more than 95% pure among lymphocytes. Beyond this particular receptor, the publication reports: TRBV06-family usage was enriched among the top patient clones (8/27) compared with healthy controls (2/35). CD4-sorted patient repertoires appeared more clonal than healthy CD4+ repertoires, and this difference persisted after removing the putative leukemic clones. The data were not HLA-matched, and the relatively small sample size could explain the higher clonality seen in CD4+ compared with CD8+ T-LGLL. Each patient's main leukemic clonotypes were private, but around 25% of these clonotypes showed up at low frequency in the non-leukemic repertoires of other patients.

Measured from the cysteine to the phenylalanine, the CDR3 is 12 residues long. The DNA shown is the 36-base CDR3, in frame from base 1. Healthy controls were 35 or so blood donors whose buffy coats came from the Finnish Red Cross blood service. All TCR-sequenced material derived from peripheral blood: patient blood samples and healthy donor buffy coats. Ficoll-Hypaque gradient centrifugation was used to isolate peripheral blood mononuclear cells. CD4+ cells were magnetically purified from the buffy coats of healthy controls. Genomic DNA was extracted with the Gentra Puregene Cell and Tissue kit and quantified on a Qubit 2.0 fluorometer. A note on this clone: No cognate antigen has been identified for it. No base quality information exists; no much larger clone differs at one position.

The immunoSEQ assay at survey resolution was applied to genomic DNA for sequencing of TCRbeta rearrangements. The authors processed their data as follows. In the TCR sequencing data, the smallest productive clonotype frequency that could be detected was 2.59 x 10-5. Only productive TCRbeta rearrangements, defined as complete and in-frame sequences, were included in the analyses. Clonality for each sample was calculated as Simpson clonality in the immunoSEQ Analyzer version 3.0. Clones were binned by frequency as very rare, small, medium, large (1-20%) or hyperexpanded (>20%). Generation probabilities were estimated with OLGA 1.2.3, V-gene circos plots were generated with VDJtools, specificities were searched for in VDJdb, and CDR3 motifs were identified with GLIPH. Sourced from immuneACCESS, this table was stored by TCRdb with only in-frame sequences that have V and J called. A share of the clones is absent; for the studies checked, an unresolved V gene accounts for under half, and the remainder has no known explanation. The V and J calls and clone size were taken over from that table, and D and trimming were inferred from the DNA. For this sample there are some 40,000 clones; 70% to 85% appear just once. The ten largest make up 0.3% to 0.45% of the sample.

The receptor's source is a human donor in good health. The rearranged segments are TRBV12-2 and TRBJ1-5. TRBV12-2 is noted as a pseudogene. Sequences were obtained from CD4+ T cells from blood buffy coats. The CDR3 corresponds to CASRFGREKEHF. In nucleotide form, the sequence is TGTGCAAGTCGCTTTGGCAGAGAAAAAGAGCATTTT.